The sequence of this T cell receptor beta chain was determined in a study of T cells in Graves' hyperthyroidism and ophthalmopathy. CDR3 length: 15 residues. Trimming took 7 bases from V and 5 from J, leaving 19 bases between them. The germline V gene has CDR1 MDHEN and CDR2 SYDVKM. Amplified regions were TCR beta CDR3 sequences from RNA transcripts. When the TCR CDR3 underwent first-round RT-PCR, the HTBI primer set was used. MiXCR, applied by TCRdb to the multiplex PCR reads, yields one record per CDR3 protein. The table includes around 400,000 distinct CDR3 sequences, about 13% detected once. This clonotype has a count of ten or more.

The chain links TRBV28 to TRBJ2-3; D possibly uses TRBD1 or TRBD2 (6 bases each). The sample consisted of blood. The sequence was obtained from a woman in her late teens or twenties with Graves' hyperthyroidism. The CDR3 sequence is CASKSGAAPRDTQYF. The DNA for the CDR3 is TGTGCCAGCAAATCGGGGGCGGCGCCGAGAGATACGCAGTATTTT.